These 18 T cell receptor beta chains share one sample of origin, sequenced in a study of PD-1 blockade in classical Hodgkin lymphoma. Specified time point: cycle 4 day 1 (C4D1), after five to seven weeks of nivolumab. Every patient relapsed after autologous stem cell transplantation, and brentuximab vedotin exposure varied. TCRdb's table, derived via immunoSEQ multiplex PCR, lists solely in-frame clones and lacks some. The data contain 110,000 or so clones, around 90% of them singletons. Here the sequenced sample was peripheral blood mononuclear cells (PBMCs), taken before the fourth cycle of nivolumab. These receptors all stem from a human donor with classical Hodgkin lymphoma.

This chain joins TRBV11-3 and TRBJ2-2; TRBD2 agrees at 7 bases. The germline V gene has CDR1 SGHNT and CDR2 YENEEA. This CDR3 comprises 15 residues. The V gene end was trimmed by 3 bases and the J gene end by 5 bases; junction bases not matched to a gene: 6. The CDR3 DNA reads TGTGCCAGCAGCTTCGTTGCGGGAGTGACCGGGGAGCTGTTTTTT. As protein: CASSFVAGVTGELFF.

The V gene is TRBV7-2, the J gene TRBJ2-3, with D hard to call. The CDR3 length is 14 residues. CDR1 is SGHTA and CDR2 is FQGNSA in the germline V gene. V shed 6 bases and J shed 0 bases, with 10 bases lying between them. The CDR3 DNA is TGTGCCAGCAGTCTAACGGACAGCACAGATACGCAGTATTTT. Translating gives CASSLTDSTDTQYF.

This chain joins TRBV13 and TRBJ2-1; 12 bases are a match to TRBD2. Germline lookup yields CDR1 PRHDT and CDR2 FYEKMQ (reference sequence). The CDR3 covers 17 residues. Trimming cost V 4 bases and J 2 bases; bases outside gene matches: 6. CDR3 nucleotides: TGTGCCAGCAGCTGGACTAGCGGGATCCTAGCCTACAATGAGCAGTTCTTC. Residues: CASSWTSGILAYNEQFF. Full variable domain (outside the CDR3, taken from reference TRBV13 and TRBJ2-1): AAGVIQSPRHLIKEKRETATLKCYPIPRHDTVYWYQQGPGQDPQFLISFYEKMQSDKGSIPDRFSAQQFSDYHSELNMSSLELGDSALYFCASSWTSGILAYNEQFFGPGTRLTVL.

This clone was picked up one time. J is TRBJ1-2 and V is TRBV11-2; D gene ambiguous. The CDR3 spans 15 residues. Per the germline V gene, CDR1 is SGHAT and CDR2 is FQNNGV. V lost 0 bases, J lost 0 bases, and 8 bases lay in between. The DNA for the CDR3 is TGTGCCAGCAGCTTAGAGACCTCATCTAACTATGGCTACACCTTC. It yields the protein CASSLETSSNYGYTF.

The chain joins TRBV7-2 to TRBJ1-5; possible D gene TRBD1, 6 bases. V gave up 1 base and J gave up 7 bases, with 17 bases separating them. This CDR3 is built from 16 residues. The V gene's germline CDR1 is SGHTA and CDR2 FQGNSA. CDR3 sequence (DNA): TGTGCCAGCAGCTTAGTTTCTGGCAGGGGAGAACAGCCCCAGCATTTT. It encodes CASSLVSGRGEQPQHF.

This clone was recorded once. V is TRBV27 and J is TRBJ2-2; a weak D match, TRBD1 (7 bases). Germline values: CDR1 MNHEY, CDR2 SMNVEV (reference sequence). CDR3 length: 16 amino acids. V was cut by 3 bases and J by 6 bases, with 17 bases left in between. The DNA for the CDR3 is TGTGCCAGCAGTTTCGGAGGGACAGATGGGTCCGGGGAGCTGTTTTTT. It translates to CASSFGGTDGSGELFF.

The genes are TRBV6-6 and TRBJ2-5, with 7 nucleotides matching TRBD1. The CDR3 sequence is 16 residues long. Germline CDR1 and CDR2: MNHNY and SVGAGI (reference sequence). V shed 2 bases, J shed 5 bases, and the junction held 11 bases outside the gene matches. The CDR3 region is CASSYQGGDSAETQYF. The CDR3 bases are TGTGCCAGCAGTTACCAAGGGGGCGACTCCGCGGAGACCCAGTACTTC.

This clone was seen a few times. This sequence joins TRBV9 and TRBJ1-4, with D tentatively TRBD1 (5 bases). The CDR3 loop spans 15 amino acids. Trimming pared 0 bases from V and 4 bases from J, leaving 10 bases between. CDR1 and CDR2 from the germline V gene are SGDLS and YYNGEE. CDR3 DNA: TGTGCCAGCAGCGTAGGGACACGGGATAATGAAAAACTGTTTTTT. This gives the protein CASSVGTRDNEKLFF.

The gene calls are TRBV27 and TRBJ1-5; the D gene is possibly TRBD1 (6 bases). The V end was cut by 7 bases, the J end by 0 bases, with 16 bases between. Germline V gene lookup returns CDR1 MNHEY and CDR2 SMNVEV (reference sequence). There are 16 residues in the CDR3. The CDR3 DNA follows: TGTGCCAGCAAAAAGAACAGGGATTATAGCAATCAGCCCCAGCATTTT. It is translated as CASKKNRDYSNQPQHF.

The sample holds a few counts of this clone. The J gene is TRBJ2-5, the V gene TRBV7-9; 9 bases are shared with TRBD2. In germline, CDR1 is SEHNR, CDR2 FQNEAQ (reference sequence). V gave up 0 bases and J gave up 4 bases; unmatched junction bases: 9. CDR3 length equals 17 residues. The CDR3 sequence is CASSLAPAGGSAETQYF. CDR3 sequence (DNA): TGTGCCAGCAGCTTAGCCCCAGCGGGAGGATCTGCAGAGACCCAGTACTTC. Together with reference TRBV7-9 and TRBJ2-5, the CDR3 gives the full variable domain: DTGVSQNPRHKITKRGQNVTFRCDPISEHNRLYWYRQTLGQGPEFLTYFQNEAQLEKSRLLSDRFSAERPKGSFSTLEIQRTEQGDSAMYLCASSLAPAGGSAETQYFGPGTRLLVL.

This chain joins TRBV14 and TRBJ2-3; D not resolved. The CDR3 extends over 14 amino acids. The V gene lost 6 bases and the J gene lost 4 bases, with 14 bases spanning the gap. CDR1 is SGHDN, CDR2 FVKESK, per germline. The CDR3 coding sequence is TGTGCCAGCAGGTCGTTGCGAGACCCAGATACGCAGTATTTT. The encoded protein is CASRSLRDPDTQYF.

Notes on this clone: Other nucleotide sequences from this sample produce the same CDR3. The chain couples TRBV19 to TRBJ2-7, with TRBD2 matching over 8 bases. The germline V gene has CDR1 LNHDA and CDR2 SQIVND (reference sequence). The CDR3 is 14 residues long. The V and J ends lost 2 bases and 3 bases, in that order; junction bases with no gene match: 3. CDR3 residues: CASSILGTSYEQYF. CDR3 in DNA: TGTGCCAGTAGTATACTCGGGACTAGCTACGAGCAGTACTTC.

The rearrangement links TRBV5-4 to TRBJ2-7, with D possibly matching TRBD2 (5 bases). This CDR3 is 15 amino acids long. The germline CDR1 and CDR2 sequences are SGHNT and YYREEE (reference sequence). V lost 3 bases, J lost 1 base, and 14 bases lay in between. Here the CDR3 reads CASSSRSAGSYEQYF. The CDR3 nucleotides read TGTGCCAGCAGCTCCCGTTCTGCGGGTTCCTACGAGCAGTACTTC.

V and J are TRBV5-1 and TRBJ1-2; a weak D match, TRBD1 (5 bases). Germline V gene data show CDR1 as SGHRS and CDR2 as YFSETQ. This CDR3 region has 14 residues. Trimming took off 0 bases at V and 2 bases at J, with 8 bases between the two ends. DNA of the CDR3: TGCGCCAGCAGCTTGGGGGGCATGAACTATGGCTACACCTTC. It yields the protein CASSLGGMNYGYTF.

The rearrangement uses TRBV7-9 and TRBJ2-7, with a possible D match to TRBD2 (5 bases). Trimming cost V 5 bases and J 1 base, with 6 bases left between them. There are 12 residues in the CDR3. CDR1 and CDR2 from the germline V gene are SEHNR and FQNEAQ (reference sequence). CDR3 DNA: TGTGCCAGCAGCCGAGGGTCCTACGAGCAGTACTTC. Translated, it gives CASSRGSYEQYF.

This clone was detected once. V is TRBV30 and J is TRBJ2-1; D gene unclear. Germline V gene lookup returns CDR1 GTSNPN and CDR2 SVGIG (reference sequence). Trimming pared 0 bases from V and 7 bases from J, leaving 10 bases between. CDR3 length: 13 residues. DNA of the CDR3: TGTGCCTGGAGTGTACTGATGGGAAATGAGCAGTTCTTC. Translated, it gives CAWSVLMGNEQFF.

This chain uses TRBV5-6 with TRBJ2-2; D call uncertain. V lost 3 bases to trimming and J lost 0 bases, with 6 bases between them. Germline CDR1 is SGHDT and CDR2 is YYEEEE. The CDR3 sequence is 14 residues long. The CDR3 protein is CASSWASNTGELFF. CDR3 nucleotides: TGTGCCAGCAGCTGGGCATCGAACACCGGGGAGCTGTTTTTT.

The chain uses TRBV30 and TRBJ2-2; 8 bases line up with TRBD1. In germline, CDR1 is GTSNPN, CDR2 SVGIG (reference sequence). Trimming took 7 bases from V and 6 from J; bases not matched to a gene: 7. The length of the CDR3 is 13 residues. This chain's CDR3 is CALAGGEAGELFF. CDR3 DNA sequence: TGTGCCTTAGCAGGGGGCGAGGCCGGGGAGCTGTTTTTT.